These 19 T cell receptor beta chains were all obtained from the same sample, sequenced in a study of T cell changes during pregnancy in multiple sclerosis. The method was immunoSEQ multiplex PCR; TCRdb's version includes in-frame clones alone and lacks a portion of them. The data hold 40,000 to 60,000 clones, with 92% observed a single time. The sequenced sample was peripheral blood, obtained after pregnancy. The receptors here all came from a female donor with multiple sclerosis, enrolled in a pregnancy study.

The chain carries TRBV6-5 and TRBJ1-2; D not resolved. This CDR3 is built from 15 residues. Trimming left V 0 bases short and J 5 bases short, with 13 bases between. CDR1 is MNHEY, CDR2 SVGAGI, per germline. CDR3 sequence (DNA): TGTGCCAGCAGTTACTCGAACAACCCCATATATGGCTACACCTTC. Translating it yields CASSYSNNPIYGYTF.

The chain couples TRBV10-3 to TRBJ2-3; perhaps TRBD1 as D (5 bases). The CDR3 is made up of 13 amino acids. CDR1 and CDR2 from the germline V gene are ENHRY and SYGVKD. V lost 3 bases, J lost 3 bases, and 7 bases lay in between. CDR3 nucleotides: TGTGCCATCAGTGATTCAGGGACAGATACGCAGTATTTT. Amino acid sequence: CAISDSGTDTQYF.

The V call is TRBV5-1, the J call TRBJ2-5; D possibly corresponds to TRBD2 (7 bases). Deletions cut 4 bases from V and 6 bases from J, with 13 bases between. CDR3 size: 13 residues. Germline CDR1 is SGHRS and CDR2 is YFSETQ. The CDR3 is CASSKGGEQTQYF. In nucleotides, the CDR3 is TGCGCCAGCAGCAAAGGGGGGGAACAGACCCAGTACTTC.

In this sample, this clone turned up once. The V call is TRBV7-2, the J call TRBJ1-2, with 10 positions matching TRBD1. Germline-derived CDR1 and CDR2 are SGHTA and FQGNSA. The CDR3 totals 16 residues. The J segment lost 3 bases and the V segment lost 6 bases, leaving 10 bases of the junction unmatched. CDR3 DNA: TGTGCCAGCAGTCTAGGACAGGGGGGGATTCACTATGGCTACACCTTC. It translates to CASSLGQGGIHYGYTF.

V gene TRBV14 combines with J gene TRBJ2-7; D possibly corresponds to TRBD2 (6 bases). CDR3 length equals 14 residues. CDR1 SGHDN and CDR2 FVKESK come from the germline V gene. The V end was cut by 4 bases, the J end by 0 bases, with 10 bases between. CDR3 coding DNA: TGTGCCAGCAGCCGTCTGGGGGGCTCCTACGAGCAGTACTTC. Its translation: CASSRLGGSYEQYF.

The chain employs TRBV6-1 and TRBJ1-2, with D unresolved. CDR3 size: 13 residues. Germline loops: CDR1 MNHNS, CDR2 SASEGT. V lost 7 bases and J 4 bases, leaving 13 bases between the germline ends. As DNA, the CDR3 is TGTGCCAGCACCCGCGCAGGAGGCTATGGCTACACCTTC. It yields the protein CASTRAGGYGYTF.

V is TRBV5-5 and J is TRBJ1-2; TRBD1 agrees at 11 bases. The germline CDR1 and CDR2 sequences are SGHKS and YYEKEE (reference sequence). The CDR3 totals 15 residues. V was clipped by 4 bases and J by 8 bases; unmatched bases: 10. CDR3 sequence (DNA): TGTGCCAGCAGCCAACGGACAGGGGGCGCGAAAGGCTACACCTTC. Residues: CASSQRTGGAKGYTF.

The J gene is TRBJ1-6, the V gene TRBV19; no clear D. This CDR3 spans 14 amino acids. Trimming cost V 2 bases and J 9 bases, with 11 bases left between them. Looked up from germline, CDR1 is LNHDA and CDR2 is SQIVND (reference sequence). In DNA, the CDR3 is TGTGCCAGTAGTATACCGGGAAGTGGTTCACCCCTCCACTTT. Protein product: CASSIPGSGSPLHF.

J is TRBJ2-7 and V is TRBV7-2, with 11 bases aligning to TRBD2. With V trimmed by 7 bases and J by 6 bases, 11 bases remained unmatched. This CDR3 has 15 residues. CDR1 and CDR2 from the germline V gene are SGHTA and FQGNSA. CDR3 DNA sequence: TGTGCCAGCAACGAAAATAGCGGGGGGGCGGGCGAGCAGTACTTC. This sequence encodes CASNENSGGAGEQYF.

The chain combines TRBV7-2 with TRBJ2-3, with D possibly being TRBD2 (5 bases). This CDR3 has 12 residues. Looked up from germline, CDR1 is SGHTA and CDR2 is FQGNSA. Trimming pared 3 bases from V and 8 bases from J, leaving 9 bases between. CDR3 region: CASSLVEGTQYF. The CDR3 DNA sequence: TGTGCCAGCAGCTTGGTAGAGGGTACGCAGTATTTT. Complete variable domain (other parts from reference TRBV7-2 and TRBJ2-3): GAGVSQSPSNKVTEKGKDVELRCDPISGHTALYWYRQSLGQGLEFLIYFQGNSAPDKSGLPSDRFSAERTGGSVSTLTIQRTQQEDSAVYLCASSLVEGTQYFGPGTRLTVL.

This clone came up once. The chain links TRBV15 to TRBJ1-2; TRBD1 matches at 7 bases. CDR1 is LNHNV and CDR2 is YYDKDF in the germline V gene (reference sequence). CDR3 length equals 15 residues. V lost 0 bases, J lost 6 bases, and 7 bases stayed unmatched. CDR3 nucleotides: TGTGCCACCAGCAGAGAGAGAGGGGGCTCGGATGGCTACACCTTC. It specifies CATSRERGGSDGYTF. Using reference TRBV15 and TRBJ1-2 for the parts outside the CDR3, the full variable domain is DAMVIQNPRYQVTQFGKPVTLSCSQTLNHNVMYWYQQKSSQAPKLLFHYYDKDFNNEADTPDNFQSRRPNTSFCFLDIRSPGLGDTAMYLCATSRERGGSDGYTFGSGTRLTVV.

The chain recombines TRBV7-2 with TRBJ1-4; maybe TRBD1 (6 bases). Germline assignment: CDR1 SGHTA and CDR2 FQGNSA. The CDR3 spans 12 residues. V shed 4 bases and J shed 11 bases, with 11 bases lying between them. The CDR3 bases are TGTGCCAGCAGCTCCATAGACAGGAAACTGTTTTTT. Protein product: CASSSIDRKLFF.

The chain carries TRBV7-9 and TRBJ1-5; possibly TRBD1 for D (5 bases). This CDR3 contains 14 residues. Germline V gives CDR1 SEHNR, CDR2 FQNEAQ (reference sequence). V was trimmed by 5 bases and J by 5 bases, leaving 13 bases between them. CDR3 DNA: TGTGCCAGCAGCGACGGGTGGGGCGATCAGCCCCAGCATTTT. Translation gives CASSDGWGDQPQHF.

The V call is TRBV10-1, the J call TRBJ1-4, with 9 positions matching TRBD1. The CDR3 consists of 16 residues. J gave up 5 bases and V 6 bases, and 10 bases lay outside the gene matches. Germline lookup yields CDR1 WNHNN and CDR2 SYGVQD (reference sequence). Written as DNA, the CDR3 is TGCGCCAGCAGGCCGGGACAGGGAATGTTGAATGAAAAACTGTTTTTT. Translated: CASRPGQGMLNEKLFF.

This rearrangement joins TRBV18 to TRBJ1-1, with D perhaps matching TRBD1 (5 bases). V was shortened by 5 bases and J by 12 bases, with 13 bases between the two germline ends. This CDR3 has 11 amino acids. Germline loops: CDR1 KGHSH, CDR2 LQKENI. The CDR3 here is CASSMGGVPFF. The CDR3 DNA sequence: TGTGCCAGCTCAATGGGGGGGGTGCCTTTCTTT.

The chain couples TRBV5-1 to TRBJ2-3; D gene unclear. V gave up 0 bases and J gave up 6 bases, with 8 bases separating them. The germline V gene has CDR1 SGHRS and CDR2 YFSETQ. The CDR3 loop spans 13 amino acids. CDR3 amino acids: CASSLAEADTQYF. For the CDR3, the DNA is TGCGCCAGCAGCTTGGCCGAGGCGGATACGCAGTATTTT.

This rearrangement joins TRBV5-4 to TRBJ2-5, with 16 bases identical to TRBD2. The CDR3 spans 16 residues. J was trimmed by 7 bases and V by 4 bases; bases with no gene match: 7. CDR1 is SGHNT and CDR2 is YYREEE in the germline V gene (reference sequence). The CDR3 region is CASSMGTSGGEGTQYF. For the CDR3, the DNA is TGTGCCAGCAGCATGGGGACTAGCGGGGGGGAGGGGACCCAGTACTTC. Together with reference TRBV5-4 and TRBJ2-5, the CDR3 gives the full variable domain: ETGVTQSPTHLIKTRGQQVTLRCSSQSGHNTVSWYQQALGQGPQFIFQYYREEENGRGNFPPRFSGLQFPNYSSELNVNALELDDSALYLCASSMGTSGGEGTQYFGPGTRLLVL.

The CDR3 DNA is TGTGCCAGCAGTGCACTAGAGACCCAGTACTTC. This translates into CASSALETQYF. The genes are TRBV25-1 and TRBJ2-5, with D unresolved. Per the germline V gene, CDR1 is MGHDK and CDR2 is SYGVNS. The CDR3 has 11 residues. Trimming cost V 4 bases and J 4 bases, with 4 bases left between them.

The V gene is TRBV4-3, the J gene TRBJ2-3; D not resolved. Germline values: CDR1 LGHNA, CDR2 YSLEER. This CDR3 is 15 amino acids long. Trimming left V 3 bases short and J 2 bases short, with 12 bases between. The CDR3 nucleotides read TGCGCCAGCAGCCATTCCGGCGGCTACACAGATACGCAGTATTTT. Its translation: CASSHSGGYTDTQYF.